The subject of this entry is one TCR beta chain. TCRdb itself ran the 5' RACE reads through MiXCR, one entry per CDR3 protein. The data hold 470,000 or so distinct CDR3 sequences, with 15% to 20% observed a single time. The data belong to a study of T-cell memory formation after mild COVID-19. Study information: TCR clusters were mostly confined to one donor each.

This CDR3 comprises 14 residues. CDR1 and CDR2 (germline): SEHNR, FQNEAQ (reference sequence). V was shortened by 5 bases and J by 3 bases, with 10 bases between the two germline ends. The source is an adult woman who had mild COVID-19 (a few samples of this study predate the infection). Cell type and time point are not known. The chain is built from TRBV7-9 and TRBJ1-4; D is unresolved. Material: PBMCs or a T cell subset sorted from them (not recorded which). CDR3 region: CASSDGRPNEKLFF. DNA of the CDR3: TGTGCCAGCAGCGACGGGAGGCCTAATGAAAAACTGTTTTTT.